This T cell receptor beta chain originates from a study of blood T cell repertoires in COVID-19. Overall study: Donors in the United States, Italy and Spain gave samples during acute or convalescent COVID-19. Sources were T cells, B-cell-depleted T cells, or PBMCs; the material itself was cDNA or gDNA.

Germline CDR1 MNHEY, CDR2 SVGAGI. The CDR3 has 14 residues. Trimming cost V 2 bases and J 9 bases, with 14 bases left between them. Study processing details: Quantification of nucleated cells was approximated via reference gene primer amplification. TCRdb's table, derived via immunoSEQ multiplex PCR, lists solely in-frame clones and lacks some. The V and J calls and clone size come from that table; D and trimming were worked out from the DNA. Of hundreds of thousands of clones in the sample, approximately 86% were seen once. Sequencing input: peripheral blood. This receptor was taken from a man aged 35-49 years with acute or convalescent COVID-19. V usage is TRBV6-5 and J usage is TRBJ1-5; D ambiguous. CDR3 coding DNA: TGTGCCAGCAGTTACCCGCCGCCCGGTGGGCCCCAGCATTTT. This translates into CASSYPPPGGPQHF.